This passage covers 30 T cell receptor beta chains from one sample sequenced in a study of long-term antiretroviral therapy in people with HIV. Investigators performed immunoSEQ version v3.0 at survey level. Clones were sequenced by immunoSEQ multiplex PCR, and TCRdb holds only the in-frame ones, with some missing. The table includes 40,000 or so clones, approximately 86% detected once. This material consisted of unsorted PBMCs, taken just before starting antiretroviral therapy. Source of these receptors: a woman between 18 and 30 years old with HIV.

This clone has only one observation. J is TRBJ1-4 and V is TRBV10-2; 9 positions agree with TRBD1. The trim removed 6 bases at V and 0 bases at J, leaving 8 bases unmatched. The germline CDR1 and CDR2 sequences are WSHSY and SAAADI. There are 17 residues in the CDR3. The CDR3 DNA is TGCGCCAGCAGCCGGGACAGGGCTTACTCAACTAATGAAAAACTGTTTTTT. Translating it yields CASSRDRAYSTNEKLFF.

The chain combines TRBV6-4 with TRBJ2-2; weak D call: TRBD1 (5 bases). The CDR3 spans 15 residues. Germline V CDR1 and CDR2: MRHNA, SNTAGT. Trimming pared 0 bases from V and 2 bases from J, leaving 7 bases between. The CDR3 loop reads CASSDSTENTGELFF. The CDR3 bases are TGTGCCAGCAGTGACTCGACAGAAAACACCGGGGAGCTGTTTTTT.

The chain recombines TRBV9 with TRBJ2-3; TRBD1 matches at 7 bases. There are 16 residues in the CDR3. Germline CDR1 and CDR2: SGDLS and YYNGEE. The J segment lost 0 bases and the V segment lost 0 bases, leaving 4 bases of the junction unmatched. CDR3 nucleotides: TGTGCCAGCAGCGTAGGTGGGACAGCTAGCACAGATACGCAGTATTTT. It is translated as CASSVGGTASTDTQYF. Filled out from reference TRBV9 and TRBJ2-3, the complete variable domain reads DSGVTQTPKHLITATGQRVTLRCSPRSGDLSVYWYQQSLDQGLQFLIQYYNGEERAKGNILERFSAQQFPDLHSELNLSSLELGDSALYFCASSVGGTASTDTQYFGPGTRLTVL.

This chain joins TRBV5-6 and TRBJ1-5, with D tentatively TRBD1 (5 bases). Germline V CDR1 and CDR2: SGHDT, YYEEEE. Trimming removed 0 bases from V and 1 base from J, with 14 bases in between. This CDR3 region has 17 residues. DNA for the CDR3: TGTGCCAGCAGCTTGGCCGGGGGGAGGAGAAGCAATCAGCCCCAGCATTTT. Amino acid sequence: CASSLAGGRRSNQPQHF.

This clone has a handful of counts. This chain links TRBV25-1 with TRBJ2-7, with no clear D. Looked up from germline, CDR1 is MGHDK and CDR2 is SYGVNS. Trimming took off 10 bases at V and 4 bases at J, with 14 bases between the two ends. The CDR3 runs 12 residues. The chain's CDR3 is CATQGTVYEQYF. CDR3 sequence (DNA): TGTGCCACCCAAGGCACAGTTTACGAGCAGTACTTC.

CDR3 DNA sequence: TGTGCCAGCAGCTTGGCGCAGGGGTGGATACAGCCCCAGCATTTT. This sequence encodes CASSLAQGWIQPQHF. The chain uses TRBV5-5 and TRBJ1-5; D is possibly TRBD1 (6 bases). The germline V gene encodes CDR1 SGHKS and CDR2 YYEKEE (reference sequence). The CDR3 is made up of 15 amino acids. The V gene lost 0 bases and the J gene lost 7 bases, with 14 bases spanning the gap.

V is TRBV7-3 and J is TRBJ1-3; D unclear. Trimming took off 0 bases at V and 3 bases at J, with 3 bases between the two ends. CDR3 size: 13 residues. Germline V lookup: CDR1 SGHTA, CDR2 FQGTGA. In nucleotides, the CDR3 is TGTGCCAGCAGCTTAACCCGTGGAAACACCATATATTTT. This gives the protein CASSLTRGNTIYF.

This chain connects TRBV7-9 to TRBJ1-2, with 7 bases aligning to TRBD1. J lost 3 bases, V lost 4 bases, and 5 bases had no gene match. The CDR3 sequence is 14 residues long. CDR1 is SEHNR and CDR2 is FQNEAQ in the germline V gene (reference sequence). This CDR3 is CASSYQTGYYGYTF. The CDR3 nucleotides are TGTGCCAGCAGCTATCAGACAGGGTACTATGGCTACACCTTC.

The chain links TRBV20-1 to TRBJ1-1; no clear D gene. Germline V gene sequence: CDR1 DFQATT, CDR2 SNEGSKA (reference sequence). V shed 7 bases and J shed 7 bases, with 4 bases lying between them. This CDR3 contains 8 residues. The CDR3 coding sequence is TGCAGTGTCGGTGAAGCTTTCTTT. Its protein product is CSVGEAFF.

This chain joins TRBV10-3 and TRBJ2-2; tentative D call: TRBD1 (7 bases). Trimming removed 10 bases from V and 4 bases from J, with 22 bases in between. Germline V gene sequence: CDR1 ENHRY, CDR2 SYGVKD. This CDR3 spans 16 amino acids. CDR3 nucleotides: TGTGCCACCCAGGGGGACGGGGGTTTATTCACCGGGGAGCTGTTTTTT. Translated, it gives CATQGDGGLFTGELFF.

V gene TRBV10-3 combines with J gene TRBJ2-4, with D uncertain. The CDR3 consists of 15 residues. V shed 6 bases and J shed 10 bases, with 22 bases lying between them. Germline V gives CDR1 ENHRY, CDR2 SYGVKD. DNA of the CDR3: TGTGCCATCAGCGAGCAGTACGCCCCAGAGTATATTCAGTACTTC. Translated, it gives CAISEQYAPEYIQYF.

V is TRBV19 and J is TRBJ1-5; 8 bases fit TRBD1. Germline assignment: CDR1 LNHDA and CDR2 SQIVND (reference sequence). V was clipped by 7 bases and J by 7 bases; unmatched bases: 6. The CDR3 length is 13 residues. CDR3 loop: CASTTGVQQPQHF. Here the CDR3 DNA reads TGTGCCAGTACGACAGGGGTCCAACAGCCCCAGCATTTT.

J is TRBJ2-5 and V is TRBV28; D gene ambiguous. The CDR3 covers 12 residues. Germline V gene lookup returns CDR1 MDHEN and CDR2 SYDVKM. Trimming stripped 6 bases from V and 6 bases from J, with 11 bases between. Here the CDR3 reads CASSPIHKTQYF. The CDR3 DNA follows: TGTGCCAGCAGCCCCATCCATAAGACCCAGTACTTC. The full variable domain, rest sourced from reference TRBV28 and TRBJ2-5, is DVKVTQSSRYLVKRTGEKVFLECVQDMDHENMFWYRQDPGLGLRLIYFSYDVKMKEKGDIPEGYSVSREKKERFSLILESASTNQTSMYLCASSPIHKTQYFGPGTRLLVL.

The V gene is TRBV27, the J gene TRBJ1-1, with D hard to call. Germline V CDR1 and CDR2: MNHEY, SMNVEV (reference sequence). The CDR3 consists of 15 residues. V was pared by 7 bases and J by 4 bases, with 19 bases between. Written as DNA, the CDR3 is TGTGCCAGCACCCCCCGGCCGGGCACTAGCACTGAAGCTTTCTTT. It yields the protein CASTPRPGTSTEAFF.

This chain links TRBV6-5 with TRBJ1-2; possible D gene TRBD1, 5 bases. Trimming shortened V by 2 bases and J by 8 bases, and 12 bases separated the two germline ends. The germline gives CDR1 MNHEY, CDR2 SVGAGI. This CDR3 contains 13 residues. The CDR3 region is CASSYKGASGYTF. In DNA, the CDR3 is TGTGCCAGCAGTTACAAAGGGGCTTCGGGCTACACCTTC.

This clone came up a few times. This rearrangement joins TRBV19 to TRBJ1-1; the D is unclear. Trimming took 7 bases from V and 6 from J, leaving 9 bases between them. Germline V gives CDR1 LNHDA, CDR2 SQIVND (reference sequence). The CDR3 has 11 residues. Here the CDR3 reads CASKTLAEAFF. CDR3 nucleotide sequence: TGTGCCAGTAAAACCCTGGCTGAAGCTTTCTTT. The variable domain in full, with the rest retrieved from reference TRBV19 and TRBJ1-1, is DGGITQSPKYLFRKEGQNVTLSCEQNLNHDAMYWYRQDPGQGLRLIYYSQIVNDFQKGDIAEGYSVSREKKESFPLTVTSAQKNPTAFYLCASKTLAEAFFGQGTRLTVV.

This chain connects TRBV27 to TRBJ1-5; D not resolved. V lost 1 base, J lost 4 bases, and 14 bases lay in between. Germline V gene sequence: CDR1 MNHEY, CDR2 SMNVEV (reference sequence). The CDR3 has 16 residues. CDR3 coding DNA: TGTGCCAGCAGTTTATGGGCCGGTATTGGTAATCAGCCCCAGCATTTT. It specifies CASSLWAGIGNQPQHF.

DNA for the CDR3: TGTGCCATCAGTGACGGACTAGCGTCTTCGCAGTACTTC. It specifies CAISDGLASSQYF. V gene TRBV10-3 combines with J gene TRBJ2-7; 9 positions agree with TRBD2. The CDR3 length is 13 residues. The V and J ends lost 3 bases and 9 bases, in that order; junction bases with no gene match: 6. Germline V gene sequence: CDR1 ENHRY, CDR2 SYGVKD.

The V gene is TRBV28, the J gene TRBJ1-1; 8 bases match TRBD1. Germline V gene lookup returns CDR1 MDHEN and CDR2 SYDVKM. J was trimmed by 3 bases and V by 3 bases; bases with no gene match: 9. The CDR3 is 16 residues long. The CDR3 coding sequence is TGTGCCAGCAGTTTGGGAGACAGGGGAGCGTACACTGAAGCTTTCTTT. Translating gives CASSLGDRGAYTEAFF.

The rearrangement uses TRBV6-6 and TRBJ1-2; D is undetermined. The germline V gene has CDR1 MNHNY and CDR2 SVGAGI (reference sequence). The V gene lost 0 bases and the J gene lost 6 bases, with 8 bases spanning the gap. The CDR3 is 13 residues long. The CDR3 DNA reads as TGTGCCAGCAGTTACTCGTCCGGGCATGGCTACACCTTC. Encoded protein: CASSYSSGHGYTF.

The CDR3 DNA reads as TGCGCCAGCAGCCAAGTGGGTGACTCCTACGAGCAGTACTTC. Its protein is CASSQVGDSYEQYF. This chain uses TRBV4-3 with TRBJ2-7; D remains ambiguous. This CDR3 has 14 amino acids. Germline V lookup: CDR1 LGHNA, CDR2 YSLEER. Trimming stripped 1 base from V and 0 bases from J, with 7 bases between.

This chain uses TRBV19 with TRBJ1-1, with D hard to call. The CDR3 has 12 amino acids. Germline V CDR1 and CDR2: LNHDA, SQIVND (reference sequence). Trimming removed 5 bases at V and 7 bases at J, with 11 bases between. The CDR3 here is CASSFQTSEAFF. Here the CDR3 DNA reads TGTGCCAGTAGTTTTCAGACTAGTGAAGCTTTCTTT.

The chain couples TRBV11-2 to TRBJ1-2; D gene ambiguous. The V gene's germline CDR1 is SGHAT and CDR2 FQNNGV. The CDR3 has 16 amino acids. Deletions cut 5 bases from V and 8 bases from J, with 24 bases between. CDR3 bases: TGTGCCAGCAGCCTCGGACGGATCAACACACCAAGGGGCTACACCTTC. This gives the protein CASSLGRINTPRGYTF. Complete variable domain (other parts from reference TRBV11-2 and TRBJ1-2): EAGVAQSPRYKIIEKRQSVAFWCNPISGHATLYWYQQILGQGPKLLIQFQNNGVVDDSQLPKDRFSAERLKGVDSTLKIQPAKLEDSAVYLCASSLGRINTPRGYTFGSGTRLTVV.

The chain links TRBV4-1 to TRBJ1-5; a weak D match, TRBD1 (5 bases). The CDR3 has 14 residues. Germline V lookup: CDR1 MGHRA, CDR2 YSYEKL. The V end lost 0 bases, the J end lost 4 bases, and 7 bases lay between the germline ends. The CDR3 nucleotides are TGCGCCAGCAGCCAAGATCGGGGGAATCAGCCCCAGCATTTT. It yields the protein CASSQDRGNQPQHF.

This chain connects TRBV7-3 to TRBJ2-7, with 7 bases aligning to TRBD2. This CDR3 is built from 17 residues. The V gene end was trimmed by 0 bases and the J gene end by 5 bases; junction bases not matched to a gene: 13. The germline V gene encodes CDR1 SGHTA and CDR2 FQGTGA. The CDR3 region is CASSLTALAGRRDEQYF. The CDR3 DNA reads TGTGCCAGCAGCTTAACGGCGCTCGCCGGGAGGCGAGACGAGCAGTACTTC.

About this clone itself: The germline gene is not matched at one end of the junction; a read error may be the cause. This sequence joins TRBV6-5 and TRBJ2-5, with a tentative D call TRBD2 (5 bases). CDR3 length equals 14 residues. Germline CDR1 reads MNHEY; CDR2 reads SVGAGI. CDR3 bases: TGTGCCAGCAGGCCTACCGGGATCCAAGGGACCCAGTACTTC. This codes for CASRPTGIQGTQYF.

J is TRBJ2-1 and V is TRBV6-4; 14 nucleotides match TRBD2. V shed 6 bases and J 10 bases; nucleotides not matched to a gene: 20. The CDR3 runs to 19 residues. Looked up from germline, CDR1 is MRHNA and CDR2 is SNTAGT. The CDR3, as DNA: TGTGCCAGCAGCCGCCTATCTTCCGGGACTAGCGGGAGTGGTGGAGAGCAGTTCTTC. Amino acids: CASSRLSSGTSGSGGEQFF.

The chain uses TRBV28 and TRBJ2-3, with D possibly TRBD2 on 6 matching bases. CDR1 is MDHEN and CDR2 is SYDVKM in the germline V gene. Trimming shortened V by 4 bases and J by 5 bases, and 19 bases separated the two germline ends. This CDR3 contains 16 residues. The DNA for the CDR3 is TGTGCCAGCAGTTCTCCCGGCGGGGTTCATCTAGATACGCAGTATTTT. Amino acid sequence: CASSSPGGVHLDTQYF.

This chain joins TRBV6-5 and TRBJ2-7, with TRBD1 matching 9 bases. The germline gives CDR1 MNHEY, CDR2 SVGAGI. This CDR3 is built from 16 residues. The trim removed 0 bases at V and 4 bases at J, leaving 7 bases unmatched. Here the CDR3 DNA reads TGTGCCAGCAGTTACTCGTTGGGGACAGGGTCGTACGAGCAGTACTTC. It encodes CASSYSLGTGSYEQYF.

In its sample, this clone was seen a few times. The chain combines TRBV7-9 with TRBJ1-2; the D gene is possibly TRBD1 (6 bases). Trimming shortened V by 4 bases and J by 8 bases, and 17 bases separated the two germline ends. The length of the CDR3 is 14 residues. Germline CDR1 and CDR2: SEHNR and FQNEAQ (reference sequence). CDR3 sequence: CASSSHRDMGGYTF. The CDR3 DNA reads as TGTGCCAGCAGCTCCCACAGGGATATGGGCGGCTACACCTTC.